This entry lists 21 T cell receptor beta chains sequenced from one sample in a study of monozygotic twins with inflammatory bowel disease. TCRdb derives one entry per CDR3 protein from the 5' RACE reads, leaving out DNA. The sample has roughly 200,000 distinct CDR3 sequences. Sequencing was done on a sample of blood. Receptors were obtained from a human donor with ulcerative colitis or Crohn's disease, or a healthy co-twin of an affected twin (not recorded which).

The chain recombines TRBV4-2 with TRBJ1-4; checking the TCRdb D call of TRBD1 is not possible without DNA. The length of the CDR3 is 15 residues. Germline V gene lookup returns CDR1 LGHNA and CDR2 YNFKEQ. The CDR3 sequence is CASSQVGGAGTQLFF.

The chain has TRBV20-1 and TRBJ2-6; absent DNA, TCRdb's TRBD1 call cannot be checked. The CDR3 has 16 residues. CDR1 is DFQATT, CDR2 SNEGSKA, per germline (reference sequence). The CDR3 sequence: CSASRVGISGANVLTF.

V gene TRBV5-1 combines with J gene TRBJ2-2. CDR3 size: 14 residues. Germline values: CDR1 SGHRS, CDR2 YFSETQ. The CDR3 reads CASSLVQERGELFF.

This sequence joins TRBV7-9 and TRBJ1-2; there is no DNA to check the TCRdb D call of TRBD1. This CDR3 contains 15 residues. Germline values: CDR1 SEHNR, CDR2 FQNEAQ (reference sequence). The CDR3 is CASSFLSGGNYGYTF. The whole variable domain, remainder taken from reference TRBV7-9 and TRBJ1-2, is DTGVSQNPRHKITKRGQNVTFRCDPISEHNRLYWYRQTLGQGPEFLTYFQNEAQLEKSRLLSDRFSAERPKGSFSTLEIQRTEQGDSAMYLCASSFLSGGNYGYTFGSGTRLTVV.

The CDR3 sequence: CASSLTPDWAGELFF. This chain joins TRBV7-3 and TRBJ2-2; TCRdb's assignment of TRBD1 cannot be checked, as there is no DNA. CDR1 is SGHTA, CDR2 FQGTGA, per germline. This CDR3 is 15 amino acids long.

This chain joins TRBV20-1 and TRBJ1-3. Germline assignment: CDR1 DFQATT and CDR2 SNEGSKA (reference sequence). This CDR3 is 11 amino acids long. The CDR3 is CSARIGNTIYF.

This rearrangement joins TRBV10-3 to TRBJ2-2; TCRdb calls TRBD1, which cannot be checked without DNA. The CDR3 sequence is 17 residues long. The germline V gene has CDR1 ENHRY and CDR2 SYGVKD. The CDR3 region is CAISESREHPSGGELFF.

This clonotype registers medium-sized by frequency. This chain uses TRBV5-1 with TRBJ2-2. The length of the CDR3 is 17 residues. Germline V gene lookup returns CDR1 SGHRS and CDR2 YFSETQ. CDR3 amino acids: CASSFSSSLLNTGELFF.

J is TRBJ1-1 and V is TRBV4-3; TCRdb picks TRBD1, but there is no DNA to check that call. The CDR3 covers 16 residues. Germline loops: CDR1 LGHNA, CDR2 YSLEER. The CDR3 is CASSQNTGNLNTEAFF.

This rearrangement joins TRBV9 to TRBJ2-3; TCRdb selects TRBD2, and the lack of DNA leaves this call unchecked. Looked up from germline, CDR1 is SGDLS and CDR2 is YYNGEE. This CDR3 comprises 14 residues. The CDR3 reads CASSTLAATYTQYF.

The V call is TRBV6-1, the J call TRBJ1-5. In germline, CDR1 is MNHNS, CDR2 SASEGT. There are 17 residues in the CDR3. CDR3 sequence reads: CASSEDRRIPNHQPQHF.

This chain connects TRBV28 to TRBJ1-3. The CDR3 contains 14 residues. Germline loops: CDR1 MDHEN, CDR2 SYDVKM. Here the CDR3 reads CASTSGTVGNTIYF.

This chain connects TRBV12-3 or TRBV12-4 to TRBJ1-1. This CDR3 has 12 residues. CDR3 residues: CASSLVGRGAFF.

This chain's CDR3 is CSARQPLGGTQYF. This chain uses TRBV20-1 with TRBJ2-3; checking the TCRdb D call of TRBD1 is not possible without DNA. Germline V gene sequence: CDR1 DFQATT, CDR2 SNEGSKA (reference sequence). The CDR3 extends over 13 amino acids.

This rearrangement joins TRBV6-1 to TRBJ2-1; lacking DNA, the TRBD2 call made by TCRdb goes unchecked. This CDR3 contains 14 residues. Germline V CDR1 and CDR2: MNHNS, SASEGT. The CDR3 protein is CASSLSGIYNEQFF.

The CDR3 region is CATSDVGYNEQFF. The chain recombines TRBV24-1 with TRBJ2-1. The CDR3 covers 13 residues. Germline-derived CDR1 and CDR2 are KGHDR and SFDVKD.

CDR3: CASSQEPSQAGSTEAFF. The gene calls are TRBV4-1 and TRBJ1-1. CDR1 is MGHRA and CDR2 is YSYEKL in the germline V gene. The CDR3 runs to 17 residues.

J is TRBJ2-5 and V is TRBV7-2; TCRdb calls TRBD2, which cannot be checked without DNA. The CDR3 extends over 12 amino acids. Germline V gene sequence: CDR1 SGHTA, CDR2 FQGNSA. The CDR3 is CASSPSMETQYF.

The chain combines TRBV12-3 or TRBV12-4 with TRBJ1-2; there is no DNA to check the TCRdb D call of TRBD1. CDR3 size: 11 residues. The CDR3 loop reads CASRTGVGYTF.

The chain carries TRBV6-1 and TRBJ2-1; TCRdb lists TRBD2, though no DNA is available to test this call. Germline loops: CDR1 MNHNS, CDR2 SASEGT. The CDR3 runs 18 residues. CDR3 in amino acids: CASREGWLAGVWADEQFF.

V is TRBV6-1 and J is TRBJ1-1. The CDR3 is 15 amino acids. CDR1 is MNHNS and CDR2 is SASEGT in the germline V gene. CDR3 amino acids: CASTDRRSMNTEAFF.